The T cell receptor (beta chain) under discussion was sequenced for a study of T-cell reconstitution after alpha-beta-depleted transplantation in children. Molecular barcoding with unique molecular identifiers was used for the TCRbeta library. MiXCR, run by TCRdb on the PCR reads, gives a single entry per CDR3 protein. Among hundreds of thousands of distinct CDR3 sequences listed, roughly 13% were seen once. Findings and limits, study-wide: Recipient T cells and thymic progenitors that survived were the source of the high TCRbeta diversity seen at day 60 in some patients. At one year after transplant, newly produced T cells mostly accounted for T-cell counts and diversity. Several hundred graft clones that had expanded were reportedly the source of alpha-beta T cells about two months after transplant.

Remarks on this clonotype: Its antigen is not known.

The CDR3 totals 14 residues. Germline V gene lookup returns CDR1 SGHAT and CDR2 FQDESV (reference sequence). Between the trimmed V and J ends, which lost 4 bases and 6 bases, there was a span of 16 bases. The material sequenced was PBMCs, mostly from graft donor cells, taken 360 days after TCRalphabeta/CD19-depleted stem cell transplant. This chain links TRBV11-1 with TRBJ2-7, with D unclear. The TCR sequence derives from a male patient younger than 18 who had a stem cell transplant for acute myeloid leukemia, so the T cells may come from the graft donor. In nucleotides, the CDR3 is TGTGCCAGCAGCTATGAGACCGGTCTAGGCGAGCAGTACTTC. This translates into CASSYETGLGEQYF.